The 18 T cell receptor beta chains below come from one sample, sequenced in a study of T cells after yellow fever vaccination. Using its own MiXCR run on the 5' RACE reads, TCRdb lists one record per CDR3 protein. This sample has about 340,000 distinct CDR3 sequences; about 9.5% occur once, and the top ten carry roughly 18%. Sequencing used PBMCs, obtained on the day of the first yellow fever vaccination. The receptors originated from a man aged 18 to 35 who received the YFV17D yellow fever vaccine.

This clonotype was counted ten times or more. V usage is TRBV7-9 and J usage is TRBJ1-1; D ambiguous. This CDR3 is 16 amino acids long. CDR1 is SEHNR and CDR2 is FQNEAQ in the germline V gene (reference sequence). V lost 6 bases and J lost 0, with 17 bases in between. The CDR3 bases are TGTGCCAGCAGTCTAAGGATAGGGCGGGTGAACACTGAAGCTTTCTTT. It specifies CASSLRIGRVNTEAFF. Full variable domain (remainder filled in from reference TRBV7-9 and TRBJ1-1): DTGVSQNPRHKITKRGQNVTFRCDPISEHNRLYWYRQTLGQGPEFLTYFQNEAQLEKSRLLSDRFSAERPKGSFSTLEIQRTEQGDSAMYLCASSLRIGRVNTEAFFGQGTRLTVV.

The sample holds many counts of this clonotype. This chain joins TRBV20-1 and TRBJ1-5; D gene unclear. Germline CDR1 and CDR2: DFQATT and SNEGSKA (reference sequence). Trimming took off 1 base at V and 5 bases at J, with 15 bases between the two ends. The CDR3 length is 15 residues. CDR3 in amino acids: CSARVLGREDQPQHF. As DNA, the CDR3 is TGCAGTGCTAGAGTGCTAGGACGGGAGGATCAGCCCCAGCATTTT.

CDR3 coding DNA: TGTGCCAGCAGTTTCCCCGGTTTCTATGGCTACACCTTC. Its translation: CASSFPGFYGYTF. The V gene is TRBV27, the J gene TRBJ1-2, with D unresolved. Per the germline V gene, CDR1 is MNHEY and CDR2 is SMNVEV (reference sequence). The CDR3 is made up of 13 amino acids. Trimming removed 3 bases at V and 4 bases at J, with 9 bases between.

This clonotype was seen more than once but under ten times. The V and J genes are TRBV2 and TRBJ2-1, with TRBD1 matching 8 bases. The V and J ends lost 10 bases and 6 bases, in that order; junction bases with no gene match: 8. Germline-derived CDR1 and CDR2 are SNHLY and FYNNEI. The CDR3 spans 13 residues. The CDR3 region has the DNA TGTGCCACCTCGGACAGGGTCCCCAATGAGCAGTTCTTC. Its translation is CATSDRVPNEQFF.

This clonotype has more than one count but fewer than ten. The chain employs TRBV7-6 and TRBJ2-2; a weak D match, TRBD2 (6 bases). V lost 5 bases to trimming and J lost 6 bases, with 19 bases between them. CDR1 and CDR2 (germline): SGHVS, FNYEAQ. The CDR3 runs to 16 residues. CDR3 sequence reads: CASSLEGSRIPGELFF. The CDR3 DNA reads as TGTGCCAGCAGCCTGGAGGGTAGCCGTATACCCGGGGAGCTGTTTTTT.

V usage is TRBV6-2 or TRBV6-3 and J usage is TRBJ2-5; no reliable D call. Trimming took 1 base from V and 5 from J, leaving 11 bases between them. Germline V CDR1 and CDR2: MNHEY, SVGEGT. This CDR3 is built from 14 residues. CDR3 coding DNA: TGTGCCAGCAGTTACTGGGTTGTCACGGAGACCCAGTACTTC. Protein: CASSYWVVTETQYF.

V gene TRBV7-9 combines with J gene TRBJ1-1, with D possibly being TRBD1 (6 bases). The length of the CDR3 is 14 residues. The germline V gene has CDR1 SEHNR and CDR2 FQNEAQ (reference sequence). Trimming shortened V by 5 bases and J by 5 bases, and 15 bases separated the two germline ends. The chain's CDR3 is CASSHGGKRTEAFF. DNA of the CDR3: TGTGCCAGCAGCCATGGGGGCAAAAGAACTGAAGCTTTCTTT.

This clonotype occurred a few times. CDR3 amino acids: CASSSTPPGEQFF. CDR3 DNA sequence: TGCGCCAGCAGCAGTACCCCCCCCGGTGAGCAGTTCTTC. The chain is built from TRBV5-1 and TRBJ2-1; unclear D gene. CDR3 size: 13 residues. Germline CDR1 reads SGHRS; CDR2 reads YFSETQ. V shed 4 bases and J shed 9 bases, with 14 bases lying between them.

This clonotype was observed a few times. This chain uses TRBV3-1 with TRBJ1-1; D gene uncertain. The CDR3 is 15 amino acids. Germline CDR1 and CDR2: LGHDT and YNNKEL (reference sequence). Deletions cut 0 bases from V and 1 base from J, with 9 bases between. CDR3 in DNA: TGTGCCAGCAGCCAAGATGGAGTGGCGAACACTGAAGCTTTCTTT. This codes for CASSQDGVANTEAFF.

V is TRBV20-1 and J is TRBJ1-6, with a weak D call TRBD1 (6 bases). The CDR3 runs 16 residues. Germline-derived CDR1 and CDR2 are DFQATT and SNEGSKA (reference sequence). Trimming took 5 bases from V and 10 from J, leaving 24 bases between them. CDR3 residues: CSAPVGGSPLRSPLHF. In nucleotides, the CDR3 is TGCAGTGCTCCAGTAGGGGGTTCGCCCCTTCGGTCACCCCTCCACTTT.

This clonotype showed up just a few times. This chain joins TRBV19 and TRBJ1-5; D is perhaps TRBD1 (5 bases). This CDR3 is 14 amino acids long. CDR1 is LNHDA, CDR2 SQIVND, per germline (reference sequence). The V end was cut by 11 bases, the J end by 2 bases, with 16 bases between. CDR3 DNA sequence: TGTGCCGGACATTGGGGCACGTGCAATCAGCCCCAGCATTTT. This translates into CAGHWGTCNQPQHF.

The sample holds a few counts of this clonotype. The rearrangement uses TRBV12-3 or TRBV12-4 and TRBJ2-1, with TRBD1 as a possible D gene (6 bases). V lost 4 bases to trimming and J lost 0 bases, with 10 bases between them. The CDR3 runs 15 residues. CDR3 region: CASSSSGVSYNEQFF. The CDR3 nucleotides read TGTGCCAGCAGTTCTTCAGGGGTCTCCTACAATGAGCAGTTCTTC.

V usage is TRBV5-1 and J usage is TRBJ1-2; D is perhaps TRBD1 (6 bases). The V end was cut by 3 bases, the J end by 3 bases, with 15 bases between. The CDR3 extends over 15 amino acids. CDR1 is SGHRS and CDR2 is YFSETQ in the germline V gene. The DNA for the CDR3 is TGCGCCAGCAGCTCGGGTGGGGGACACCACTATGGCTACACCTTC. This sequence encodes CASSSGGGHHYGYTF.

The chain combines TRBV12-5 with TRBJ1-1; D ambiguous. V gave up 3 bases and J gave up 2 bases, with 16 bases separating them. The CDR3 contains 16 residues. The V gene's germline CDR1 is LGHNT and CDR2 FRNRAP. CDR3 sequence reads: CASGFLVGPFNTEAFF. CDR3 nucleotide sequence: TGTGCTAGTGGTTTCCTAGTAGGGCCCTTCAACACTGAAGCTTTCTTT.

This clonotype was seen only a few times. In nucleotides, the CDR3 is TGTGCCAGCAGCTTACTGGGGGGGGACCCCTACGAGCAGTACGTC. Amino acid sequence: CASSLLGGDPYEQYV. The rearrangement joins TRBV7-6 to TRBJ2-7; 7 bases are shared with TRBD2. Germline V gene lookup returns CDR1 SGHVS and CDR2 FNYEAQ. Trimming at V came to 2 bases and at J to 2 bases, leaving 6 bases not matched to a gene. There are 15 residues in the CDR3.

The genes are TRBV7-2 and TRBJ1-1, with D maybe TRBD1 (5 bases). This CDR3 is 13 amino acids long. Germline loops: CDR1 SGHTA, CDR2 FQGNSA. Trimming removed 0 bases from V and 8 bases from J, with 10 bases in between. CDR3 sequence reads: CASSLAGAVEAFF. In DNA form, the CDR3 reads TGTGCCAGCAGCTTAGCAGGGGCCGTCGAAGCTTTCTTT. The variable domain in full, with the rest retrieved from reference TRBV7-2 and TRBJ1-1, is GAGVSQSPSNKVTEKGKDVELRCDPISGHTALYWYRQSLGQGLEFLIYFQGNSAPDKSGLPSDRFSAERTGGSVSTLTIQRTQQEDSAVYLCASSLAGAVEAFFGQGTRLTVV.

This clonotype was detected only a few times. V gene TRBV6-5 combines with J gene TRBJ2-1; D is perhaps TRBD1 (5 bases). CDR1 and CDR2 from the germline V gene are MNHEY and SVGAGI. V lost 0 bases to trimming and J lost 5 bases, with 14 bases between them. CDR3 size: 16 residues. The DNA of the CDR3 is TGTGCCAGCAGTTACTCTATAGCAGGGTGGGACAATGAGCAGTTCTTC. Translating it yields CASSYSIAGWDNEQFF.

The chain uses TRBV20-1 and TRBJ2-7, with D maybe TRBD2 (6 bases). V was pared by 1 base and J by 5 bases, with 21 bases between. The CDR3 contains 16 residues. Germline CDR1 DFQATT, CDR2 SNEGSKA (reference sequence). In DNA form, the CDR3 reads TGCAGTGCTAGAGTATCTACTAGCCCGTCCCTCCACGAGCAGTACTTC. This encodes CSARVSTSPSLHEQYF.